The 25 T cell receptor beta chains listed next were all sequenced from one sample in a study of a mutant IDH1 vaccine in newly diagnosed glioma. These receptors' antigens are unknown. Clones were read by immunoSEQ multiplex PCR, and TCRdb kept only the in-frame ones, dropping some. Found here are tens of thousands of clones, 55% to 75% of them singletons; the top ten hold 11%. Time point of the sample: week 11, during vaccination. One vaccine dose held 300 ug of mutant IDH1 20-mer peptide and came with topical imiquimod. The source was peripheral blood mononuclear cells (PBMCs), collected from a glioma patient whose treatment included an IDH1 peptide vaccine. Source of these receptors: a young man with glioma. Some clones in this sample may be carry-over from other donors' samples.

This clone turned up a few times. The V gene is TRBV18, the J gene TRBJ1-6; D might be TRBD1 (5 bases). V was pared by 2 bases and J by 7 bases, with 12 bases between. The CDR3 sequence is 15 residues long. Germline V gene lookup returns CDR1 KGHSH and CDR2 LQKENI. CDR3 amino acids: CASSPNIDSNSPLHF. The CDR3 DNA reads TGTGCCAGCTCACCAAATATCGACAGCAATTCACCCCTCCACTTT.

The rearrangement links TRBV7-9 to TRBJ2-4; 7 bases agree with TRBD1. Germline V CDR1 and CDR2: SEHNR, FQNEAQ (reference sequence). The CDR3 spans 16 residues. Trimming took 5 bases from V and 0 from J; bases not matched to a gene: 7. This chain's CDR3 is CASSHGTALAKNIQYF. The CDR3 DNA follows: TGTGCCAGCAGCCATGGGACAGCTCTAGCCAAAAACATTCAGTACTTC.

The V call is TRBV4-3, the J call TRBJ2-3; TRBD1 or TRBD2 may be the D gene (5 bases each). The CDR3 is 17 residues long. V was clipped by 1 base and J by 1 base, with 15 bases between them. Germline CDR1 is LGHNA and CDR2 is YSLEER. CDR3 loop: CASSQGGWGRGTDTQYF. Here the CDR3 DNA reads TGCGCCAGCAGCCAAGGGGGGTGGGGCCGTGGCACAGATACGCAGTATTTT.

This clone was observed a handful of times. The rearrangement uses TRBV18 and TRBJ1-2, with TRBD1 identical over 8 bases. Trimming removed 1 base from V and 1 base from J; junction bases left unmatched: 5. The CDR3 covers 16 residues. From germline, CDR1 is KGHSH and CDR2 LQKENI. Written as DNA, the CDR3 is TGTGCCAGCTCACCACGCCGGGACAGGTTTAACTATGGCTACACCTTC. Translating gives CASSPRRDRFNYGYTF.

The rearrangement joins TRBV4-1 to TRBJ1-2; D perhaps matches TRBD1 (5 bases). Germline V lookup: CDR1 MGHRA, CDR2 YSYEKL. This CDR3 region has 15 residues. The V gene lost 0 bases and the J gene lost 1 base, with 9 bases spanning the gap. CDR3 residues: CASSQDRGFNYGYTF. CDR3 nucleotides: TGCGCCAGCAGCCAAGATCGGGGGTTTAACTATGGCTACACCTTC.

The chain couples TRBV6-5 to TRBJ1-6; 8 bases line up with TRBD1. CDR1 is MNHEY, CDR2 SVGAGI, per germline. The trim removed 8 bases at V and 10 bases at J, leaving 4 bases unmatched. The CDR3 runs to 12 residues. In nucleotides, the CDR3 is TGTGCCAGCTGGACAGGGTGGTCACCCCTCCACTTT. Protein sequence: CASWTGWSPLHF.

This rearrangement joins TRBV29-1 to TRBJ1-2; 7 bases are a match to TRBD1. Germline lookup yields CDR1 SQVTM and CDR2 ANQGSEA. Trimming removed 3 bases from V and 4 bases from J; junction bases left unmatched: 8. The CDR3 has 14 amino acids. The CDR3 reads CSVEVYRGPYGYTF. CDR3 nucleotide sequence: TGCAGCGTTGAGGTATACAGGGGACCCTATGGCTACACCTTC.

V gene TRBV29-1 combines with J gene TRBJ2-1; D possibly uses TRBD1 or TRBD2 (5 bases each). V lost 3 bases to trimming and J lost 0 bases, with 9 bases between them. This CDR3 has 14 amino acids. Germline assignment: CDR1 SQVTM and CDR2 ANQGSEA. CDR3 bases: TGCAGCGTTGATTTGGGACGCTCCTACAATGAGCAGTTCTTC. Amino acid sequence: CSVDLGRSYNEQFF.

CDR3 nucleotides: TGCGCCAGCAGCCCGGTAGTTCCTAGCACAGATACGCAGTATTTT. Translated: CASSPVVPSTDTQYF. V and J are TRBV5-1 and TRBJ2-3; D ambiguous. This CDR3 is 15 amino acids long. Germline V gene data show CDR1 as SGHRS and CDR2 as YFSETQ. The V gene lost 4 bases and the J gene lost 0 bases, with 12 bases spanning the gap.

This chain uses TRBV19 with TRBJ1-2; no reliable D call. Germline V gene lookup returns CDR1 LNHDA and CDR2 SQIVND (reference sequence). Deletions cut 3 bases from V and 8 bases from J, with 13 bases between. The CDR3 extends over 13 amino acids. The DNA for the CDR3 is TGTGCCAGTAGTATCTACCAAGTCAGGGGCTACACCTTC. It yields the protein CASSIYQVRGYTF.

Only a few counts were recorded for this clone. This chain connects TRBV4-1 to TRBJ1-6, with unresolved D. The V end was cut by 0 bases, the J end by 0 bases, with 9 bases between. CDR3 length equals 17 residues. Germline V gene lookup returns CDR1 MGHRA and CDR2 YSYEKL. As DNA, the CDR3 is TGCGCCAGCAGCCAAGAGGAACTCGGCTCCTATAATTCACCCCTCCACTTT. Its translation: CASSQEELGSYNSPLHF.

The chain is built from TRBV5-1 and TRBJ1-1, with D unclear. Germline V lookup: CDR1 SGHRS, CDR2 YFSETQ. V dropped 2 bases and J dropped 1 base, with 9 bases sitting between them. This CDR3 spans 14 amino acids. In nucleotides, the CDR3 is TGCGCCAGCAGCTTTGGAGGGAGGAACACTGAAGCTTTCTTT. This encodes CASSFGGRNTEAFF.

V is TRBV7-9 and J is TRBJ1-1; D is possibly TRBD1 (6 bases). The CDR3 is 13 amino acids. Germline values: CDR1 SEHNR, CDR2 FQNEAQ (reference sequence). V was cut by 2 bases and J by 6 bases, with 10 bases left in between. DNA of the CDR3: TGTGCCAGCAGCTTATCGACAGGCGCTGAAGCTTTCTTT. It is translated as CASSLSTGAEAFF.

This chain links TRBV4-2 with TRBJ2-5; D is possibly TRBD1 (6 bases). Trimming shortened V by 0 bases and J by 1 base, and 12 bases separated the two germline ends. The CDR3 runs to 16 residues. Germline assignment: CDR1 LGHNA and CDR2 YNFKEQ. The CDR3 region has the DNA TGTGCCAGCAGCCAAGAAGGACAGAGCCGCCAAGAGACCCAGTACTTC. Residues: CASSQEGQSRQETQYF.

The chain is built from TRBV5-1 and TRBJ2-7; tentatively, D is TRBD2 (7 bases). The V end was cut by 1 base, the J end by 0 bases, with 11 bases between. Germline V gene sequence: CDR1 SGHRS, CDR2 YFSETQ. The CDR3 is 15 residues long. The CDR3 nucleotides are TGCGCCAGCAGCTTGTGGGGGGGCGCCTCCTACGAGCAGTACTTC. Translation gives CASSLWGGASYEQYF. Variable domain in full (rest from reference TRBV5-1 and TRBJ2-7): KAGVTQTPRYLIKTRGQQVTLSCSPISGHRSVSWYQQTPGQGLQFLFEYFSETQRNKGNFPGRFSGRQFSNSRSEMNVSTLELGDSALYLCASSLWGGASYEQYFGPGTRLTVT.

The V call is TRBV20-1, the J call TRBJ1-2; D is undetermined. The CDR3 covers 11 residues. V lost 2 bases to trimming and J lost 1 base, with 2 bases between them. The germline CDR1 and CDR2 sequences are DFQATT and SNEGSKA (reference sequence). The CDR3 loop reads CSARINYGYTF. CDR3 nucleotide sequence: TGCAGTGCTAGAATTAACTATGGCTACACCTTC.

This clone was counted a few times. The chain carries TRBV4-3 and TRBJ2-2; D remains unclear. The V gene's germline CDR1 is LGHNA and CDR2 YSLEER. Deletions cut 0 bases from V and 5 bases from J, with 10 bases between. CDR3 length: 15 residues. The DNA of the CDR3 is TGCGCCAGCAGCCAAGATAGATGGGGTACCGGGGAGCTGTTTTTT. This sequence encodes CASSQDRWGTGELFF.

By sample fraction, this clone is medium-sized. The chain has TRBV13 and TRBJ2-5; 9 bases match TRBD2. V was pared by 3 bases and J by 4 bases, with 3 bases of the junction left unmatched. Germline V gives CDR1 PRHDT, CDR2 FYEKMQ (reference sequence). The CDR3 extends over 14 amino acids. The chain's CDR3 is CASSLREGLETQYF. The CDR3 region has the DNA TGTGCCAGCAGCTTGCGGGAGGGCCTAGAGACCCAGTACTTC.

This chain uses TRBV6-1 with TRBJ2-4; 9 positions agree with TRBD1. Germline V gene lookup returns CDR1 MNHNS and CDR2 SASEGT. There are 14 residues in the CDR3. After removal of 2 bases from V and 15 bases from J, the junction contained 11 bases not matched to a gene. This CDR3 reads CASSESWTGAARYF. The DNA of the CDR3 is TGTGCCAGCAGTGAAAGTTGGACAGGGGCCGCAAGGTACTTC.

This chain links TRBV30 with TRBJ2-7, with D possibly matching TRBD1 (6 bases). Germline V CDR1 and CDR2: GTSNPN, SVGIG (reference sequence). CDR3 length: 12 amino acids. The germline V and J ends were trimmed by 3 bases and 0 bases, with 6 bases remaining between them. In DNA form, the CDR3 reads TGTGCCTGGAGCAGGGGCTCCTACGAGCAGTACTTC. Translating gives CAWSRGSYEQYF. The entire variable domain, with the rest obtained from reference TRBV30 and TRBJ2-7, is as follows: SQTIHQWPATLVQPVGSPLSLECTVEGTSNPNLYWYRQAAGRGLQLLFYSVGIGQISSEVPQNLSASRPQDRQFILSSKKLLLSDSGFYLCAWSRGSYEQYFGPGTRLTVT.

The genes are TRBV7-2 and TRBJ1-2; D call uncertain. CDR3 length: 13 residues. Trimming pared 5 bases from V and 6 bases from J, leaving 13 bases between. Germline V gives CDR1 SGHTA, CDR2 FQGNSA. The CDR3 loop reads CASSTDPGDGYTF. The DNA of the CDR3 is TGTGCCAGCAGCACCGACCCGGGAGATGGCTACACCTTC.

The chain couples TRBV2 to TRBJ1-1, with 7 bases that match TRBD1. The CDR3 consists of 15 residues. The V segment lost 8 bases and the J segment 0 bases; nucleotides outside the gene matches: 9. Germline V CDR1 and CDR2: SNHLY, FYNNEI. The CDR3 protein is CASVTGLAMNTEAFF. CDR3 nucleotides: TGTGCCAGCGTGACAGGGTTGGCGATGAACACTGAAGCTTTCTTT.

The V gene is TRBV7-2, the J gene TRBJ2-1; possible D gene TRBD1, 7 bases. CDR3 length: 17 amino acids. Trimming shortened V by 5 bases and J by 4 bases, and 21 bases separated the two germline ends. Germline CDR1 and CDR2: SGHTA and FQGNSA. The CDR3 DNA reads TGTGCCAGCAGCGCCTCAGGGGGACTCATTGAATACAATGAGCAGTTCTTC. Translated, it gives CASSASGGLIEYNEQFF.

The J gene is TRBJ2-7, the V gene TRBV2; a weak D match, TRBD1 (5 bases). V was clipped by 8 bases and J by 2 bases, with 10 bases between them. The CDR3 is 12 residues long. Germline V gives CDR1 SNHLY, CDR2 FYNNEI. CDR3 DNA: TGTGCCAGCCGGACATCTCCCTACGAGCAGTACTTC. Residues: CASRTSPYEQYF.

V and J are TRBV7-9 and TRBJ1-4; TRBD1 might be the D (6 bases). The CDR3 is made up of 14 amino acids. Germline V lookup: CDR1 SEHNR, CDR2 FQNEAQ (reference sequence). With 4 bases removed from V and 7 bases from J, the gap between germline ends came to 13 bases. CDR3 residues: CASSSRTASEKLFF. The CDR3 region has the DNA TGTGCCAGCAGCTCCCGGACAGCTAGTGAAAAACTGTTTTTT.